This entry lists 6 T cell receptor beta chains sequenced from one sample in a study of CD8 T cells in ankylosing spondylitis. Their cognate antigens are unknown. Broader study findings: In ankylosing spondylitis blood, a motif of about 8 highly homologous TCR beta variants appeared characteristic.

TCRdb re-analysed the 5' RACE reads in MiXCR, keeping a single row per CDR3 protein. The sample carries 500,000 to 650,000 distinct CDR3 sequences, approximately 5.3% recorded once. Sequences were obtained from blood, either unsorted or a sorted T cell fraction (not recorded which). The receptors were gathered from a male donor with ankylosing spondylitis.

At least ten counts were recorded for this clonotype. The V call is TRBV7-9, the J call TRBJ2-1; 7 bases align to TRBD2. J lost 3 bases, V lost 3 bases, and 5 bases had no gene match. Germline V lookup: CDR1 SEHNR, CDR2 FQNEAQ (reference sequence). The CDR3 contains 15 residues. The CDR3 sequence is CASSFGGIDYNEQFF. In DNA, the CDR3 is TGTGCCAGCAGCTTCGGGGGGATCGACTACAATGAGCAGTTCTTC.

This clonotype was recorded at least ten times. The gene calls are TRBV6-1 and TRBJ2-5, with D unresolved. Germline V gives CDR1 MNHNS, CDR2 SASEGT. This CDR3 region has 14 residues. The V gene lost 5 bases and the J gene lost 5 bases, with 15 bases spanning the gap. DNA of the CDR3: TGTGCCAGCAGTCGTAGTCCCCGGCACGAGACCCAGTACTTC. It translates to CASSRSPRHETQYF.

This clonotype has ten or more counts. This chain joins TRBV7-2 and TRBJ2-3, with 12 bases aligning to TRBD2. V was clipped by 1 base and J by 5 bases; unmatched bases: 4. CDR1 SGHTA and CDR2 FQGNSA come from the germline V gene. This CDR3 is built from 16 residues. This CDR3 reads CASSLGTSGVGDTQYF. The DNA of the CDR3 is TGTGCCAGCAGCTTAGGGACTAGCGGGGTGGGAGATACGCAGTATTTT.

This clonotype appeared many times. V gene TRBV27 combines with J gene TRBJ1-4, with TRBD1 matching 7 bases. CDR1 is MNHEY, CDR2 SMNVEV, per germline (reference sequence). CDR3 length equals 15 residues. Germline trimming cut 5 bases from V and 7 bases from J; bases unmatched to any gene: 10. The CDR3 nucleotides are TGTGCCAGCAGTCTCTACAGGGGAGGGGGTGAAAAACTGTTTTTT. It is translated as CASSLYRGGGEKLFF.

At least ten counts were recorded for this clonotype. This chain uses TRBV5-1 with TRBJ2-6; maybe TRBD2 (6 bases). V was pared by 4 bases and J by 2 bases, with 10 bases between. The CDR3 runs 15 residues. From germline, CDR1 is SGHRS and CDR2 YFSETQ. The CDR3 reads CASSRAGTGANVLTF. CDR3 nucleotides: TGCGCCAGCAGCCGTGCGGGGACTGGGGCCAACGTCCTGACTTTC.

In its sample, this clonotype was seen many times. The J gene is TRBJ2-7, the V gene TRBV15; D unclear. The CDR3 length is 16 residues. Looked up from germline, CDR1 is LNHNV and CDR2 is YYDKDF (reference sequence). The ends were cut back, 0 bases at V and 3 bases at J, with 15 bases in the middle. CDR3 nucleotide sequence: TGTGCCACCAGCAGAGAGGCCAGGCCTCAATTCTACGAGCAGTACTTC. Its translation is CATSREARPQFYEQYF.